The clone carrying this T cell receptor beta chain was seen ten or more times. The antigen remains undetermined. The V gene lost 1 base and the J gene lost 3 bases, with 10 bases spanning the gap. Germline CDR1 and CDR2: SGHTA and FQGNSA. This CDR3 is 14 amino acids long. The sample originates from a study of T cell repertoires in cytomegalovirus infection. Study-wide results and caveats: Across the ex vivo response, the dominant clonotypes were HLA-C-restricted CMV-specific TCR beta clonotypes.

TCRdb re-derived calls from the reads in MiXCR, one entry per CDR3 protein. The data contain 150,000 to 200,000 distinct CDR3 sequences, approximately 15% of them singletons. The sequence was collected from a human donor in good health (CMV status not recorded). Some clones in this sample may be carry-over from other donors' samples. The chain is built from TRBV7-2 and TRBJ2-7, with a weak D call TRBD2 (6 bases). Sequenced material: PBMCs. The CDR3 nucleotides are TGTGCCAGCAGCTTAGACCCGGGACTCTACGAGCAGTACTTC. It yields the protein CASSLDPGLYEQYF.